This T cell receptor beta chain was documented in a study of Graves' ophthalmopathy and Graves' hyperthyroidism (dated by TCRdb to between 2017 and 2018). Background on the whole study: Peripheral blood was collected before any treatment was given, at the time of initial diagnosis. The study used signatures of the TCR beta repertoire to tell Graves' ophthalmopathy apart from Graves' hyperthyroidism and to predict which patients would progress to ophthalmopathy. In total, some 140 blood samples were TCR-sequenced: fewer than 50 ophthalmopathy, some 72 hyperthyroidism and roughly 17 hyperthyroidism-to-ophthalmopathy patients. To explore V-J signatures distinguishing ophthalmopathy from hyperthyroidism, a discovery set of 100 patients (around 44 ophthalmopathy, some 55 stable hyperthyroidism) was enrolled. The independent validation cohort included approximately 19 hyperthyroidism patients plus 17 patients who later progressed from hyperthyroidism to ophthalmopathy. In about six hyperthyroidism patients, the T-cell repertoires found in thyroid tissue were compared with those found in blood. Once sampling was done, hyperthyroidism patients were given methimazole at a starting dose of 30 mg daily, while ophthalmopathy patients were given high-dose intravenous methylprednisolone. Paper-wide results and their limitations: No statistical method was used to set the sample size in advance, and the investigators knew which group each participant was assigned to. In cross-validation, the 13-signature model distinguished ophthalmopathy from stable hyperthyroidism with approximately 90% sensitivity and 81.08% specificity, and in the test set the corresponding values were 80% and 75%. Most expanded thyroid clonotypes with a frequency above 0.001 also appeared in blood, which suggests that blood repertoires may reflect the immune response in the thyroid. In validation, the model predicted ophthalmopathy progression with 55% to 71% sensitivity and approximately 75% specificity; some twelve predicted patients were CT-confirmed with GO in a median of approximately six months.

V and J are trimmed by 6 bases and 5 bases, and the gene matches miss 4 bases of the junction. The CDR3 starts with the cysteine, ends with the phenylalanine, and has 13 residues. Of all the DNA, just the CDR3 is kept, 39 bases in frame from base 1. CDR1 and CDR2, looked up from the germline V gene, are MNHNS and SASEGT. This clonotype showed up just a few times. The antigen this receptor binds is unknown. Base quality data are lacking; no much larger clone is found one base away. A patient counted as having stable hyperthyroidism if there was no progression to ophthalmopathy within 18 months of follow-up. The hyperthyroidism patients were 18 to 65 years old and newly diagnosed, with a disease duration of less than 2 months. Anyone with other autoimmune diseases, uncontrolled infections, pregnancy or lactation was excluded from the study. Diagnosis relied on clinical symptoms, serum thyroxine, TRAb, thyroid ultrasound and orbital computed tomography. Ficoll-Paque density gradient centrifugation was used to isolate PBMCs from around 10 ml of fresh peripheral blood. Total RNA was extracted using Trizol reagent, and RNA quality was checked on an Agilent 2100 Bioanalyzer.

For repertoire sequencing, the TCR beta CDR3 regions were amplified from RNA transcripts. The first round of RT-PCR was done with HTBI primers and the Qiagen OneStep RT-PCR kit, and was followed by a second round of multiplex PCR, then size selection and purification. The libraries underwent paired-end sequencing with 100 bp reads on an Illumina HiSeq2000. The paper's data handling went like this. SOAPnuke was used to process the reads, throwing out any read that had adapters, had uncalled bases, had a mean Phred below 15, or lacked an exact constant-primer or identifier match. COPE v1.2.5 was used to merge high-quality paired reads. Clonotypes were defined as unique nucleotide sequences and were aligned to IMGT TRB V, D and J references using MiTCR v1.1. The analysis was limited to V-J combinations with a frequency above 0.0001, which together covered approximately 99% of the repertoires. A TCR clonal expansion and chaos score per V-J combination was defined as the ratio of F50 clonal expansion to chaos observed in the TCRdist matrix. Welch's t-statistics and random forest were used to reduce features to 13 V-J combinations, which were fed into a naive Bayes classifier. The similarity between thyroid and blood repertoires was quantified using the Morisita-Horn index. TCRdb reworked the public reads: Q25 trimming with fastp, MiXCR clone assembly, productive beta chains retained. Rows are unified per CDR3 protein, each entry keeping the most common DNA and genes. TCRdb's processing, not the authors' own work, is the source of the V and J calls. The sample table records a few hundred thousand distinct CDR3 sequences; roughly 17% of these occur just once. The ten largest account for 2.4% of the sample.

The sequence was collected from an adult woman with stable Graves' hyperthyroidism. The sequenced sample consisted of peripheral blood. The sequence joins TRBV6-1 to TRBJ2-7; the central 10 bases match TRBD2. The base sequence is TGTGCCAGCAGCCCTGGACTAGCGGACGAGCAGTACTTC. It translates to CASSPGLADEQYF.